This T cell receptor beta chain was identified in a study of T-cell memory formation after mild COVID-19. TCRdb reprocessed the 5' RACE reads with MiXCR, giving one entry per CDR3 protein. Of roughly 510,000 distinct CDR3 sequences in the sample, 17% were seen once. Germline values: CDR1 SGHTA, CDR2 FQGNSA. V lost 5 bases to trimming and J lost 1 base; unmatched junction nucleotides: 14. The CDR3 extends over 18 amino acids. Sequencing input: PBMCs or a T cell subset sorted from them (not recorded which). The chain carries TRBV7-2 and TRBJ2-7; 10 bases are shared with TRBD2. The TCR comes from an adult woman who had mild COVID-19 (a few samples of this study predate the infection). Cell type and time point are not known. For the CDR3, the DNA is TGTGCCAGCAGCCCACAGGGGGTAGGACTAGCGGAATCCTACGAGCAGTACTTC. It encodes CASSPQGVGLAESYEQYF.